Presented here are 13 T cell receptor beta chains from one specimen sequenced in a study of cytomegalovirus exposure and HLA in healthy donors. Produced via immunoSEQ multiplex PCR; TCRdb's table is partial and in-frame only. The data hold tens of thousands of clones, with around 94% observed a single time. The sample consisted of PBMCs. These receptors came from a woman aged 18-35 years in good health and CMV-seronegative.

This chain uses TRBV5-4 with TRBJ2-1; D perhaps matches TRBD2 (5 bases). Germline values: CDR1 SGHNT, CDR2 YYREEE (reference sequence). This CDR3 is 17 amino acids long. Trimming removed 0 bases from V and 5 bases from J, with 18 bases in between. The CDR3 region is CASSLAVATRLDNEQFF. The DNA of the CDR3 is TGTGCCAGCAGCTTGGCCGTGGCAACTAGGCTAGACAATGAGCAGTTCTTC.

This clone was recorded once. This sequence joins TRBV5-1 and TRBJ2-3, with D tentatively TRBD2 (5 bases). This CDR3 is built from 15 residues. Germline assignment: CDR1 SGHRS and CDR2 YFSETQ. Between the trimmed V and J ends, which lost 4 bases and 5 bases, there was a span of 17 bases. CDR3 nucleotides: TGCGCCAGCAGCCCGGACCCTCCCCGGGGAGATACGCAGTATTTT. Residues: CASSPDPPRGDTQYF. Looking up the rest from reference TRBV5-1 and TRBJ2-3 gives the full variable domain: KAGVTQTPRYLIKTRGQQVTLSCSPISGHRSVSWYQQTPGQGLQFLFEYFSETQRNKGNFPGRFSGRQFSNSRSEMNVSTLELGDSALYLCASSPDPPRGDTQYFGPGTRLTVL.

The CDR3: CASSLEADSSYEQYF. CDR3 bases: TGTGCCAGCAGCTTAGAGGCGGACAGCTCCTACGAGCAGTACTTC. The V gene is TRBV7-6, the J gene TRBJ2-7; D is perhaps TRBD1 (6 bases). The CDR3 has 15 residues. Germline V CDR1 and CDR2: SGHVS, FNYEAQ. Trimming stripped 1 base from V and 0 bases from J, with 10 bases between.

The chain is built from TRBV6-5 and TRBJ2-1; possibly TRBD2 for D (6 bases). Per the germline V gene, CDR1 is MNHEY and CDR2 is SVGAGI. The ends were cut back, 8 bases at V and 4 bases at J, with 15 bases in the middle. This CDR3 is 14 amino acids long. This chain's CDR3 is CASQNNGGYNEQFF. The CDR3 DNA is TGTGCCAGCCAAAACAATGGAGGGTACAATGAGCAGTTCTTC.

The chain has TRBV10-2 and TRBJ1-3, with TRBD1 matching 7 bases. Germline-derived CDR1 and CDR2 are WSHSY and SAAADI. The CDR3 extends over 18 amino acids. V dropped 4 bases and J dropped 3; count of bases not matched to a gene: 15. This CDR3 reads CASSGLTPGQRIGNTIYF. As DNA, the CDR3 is TGCGCCAGCAGTGGATTAACACCGGGACAGCGAATTGGAAACACCATATATTTT.

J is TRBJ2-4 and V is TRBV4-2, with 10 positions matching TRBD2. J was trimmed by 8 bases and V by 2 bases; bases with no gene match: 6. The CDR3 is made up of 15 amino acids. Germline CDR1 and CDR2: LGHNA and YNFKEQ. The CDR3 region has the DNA TGTGCCAGCAGCCAAAGCGGGGGGGCCATCGACATTCAGTACTTC. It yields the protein CASSQSGGAIDIQYF.

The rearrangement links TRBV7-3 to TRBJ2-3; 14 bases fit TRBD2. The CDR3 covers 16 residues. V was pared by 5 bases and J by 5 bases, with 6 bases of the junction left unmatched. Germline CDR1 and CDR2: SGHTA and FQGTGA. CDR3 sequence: CASSHGLAGGLDTQYF. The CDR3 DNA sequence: TGTGCCAGCAGCCACGGACTAGCGGGAGGTTTAGATACGCAGTATTTT.

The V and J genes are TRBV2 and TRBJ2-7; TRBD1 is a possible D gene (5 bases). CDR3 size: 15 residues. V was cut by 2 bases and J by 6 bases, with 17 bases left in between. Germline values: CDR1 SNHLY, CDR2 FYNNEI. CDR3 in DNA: TGTGCCAGCAGTGAACATTGGGGCAGGGTCGTCGAGCAGTACTTC. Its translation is CASSEHWGRVVEQYF.

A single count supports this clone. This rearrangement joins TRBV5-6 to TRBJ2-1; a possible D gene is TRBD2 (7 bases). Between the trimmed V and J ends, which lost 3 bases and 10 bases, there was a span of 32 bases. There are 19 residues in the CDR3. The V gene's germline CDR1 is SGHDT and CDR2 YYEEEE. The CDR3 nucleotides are TGTGCCAGCAGCTACTTGGGGAGCGCGGGACGCGGGGGCCCCGAGGAGCAGTTCTTC. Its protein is CASSYLGSAGRGGPEEQFF.

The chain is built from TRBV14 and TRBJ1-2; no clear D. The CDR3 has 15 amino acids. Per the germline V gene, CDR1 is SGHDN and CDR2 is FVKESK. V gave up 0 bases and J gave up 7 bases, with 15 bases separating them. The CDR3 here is CASSQDVQRLSGYTF. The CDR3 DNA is TGTGCCAGCAGCCAAGATGTCCAGCGGCTGTCTGGCTACACCTTC.

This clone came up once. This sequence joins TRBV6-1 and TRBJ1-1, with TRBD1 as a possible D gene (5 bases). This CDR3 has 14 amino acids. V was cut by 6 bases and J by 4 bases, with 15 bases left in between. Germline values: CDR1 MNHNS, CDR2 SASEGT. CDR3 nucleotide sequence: TGTGCCAGCAGCCTTCGGGGGGAGGGCACTGAAGCTTTCTTT. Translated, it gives CASSLRGEGTEAFF.

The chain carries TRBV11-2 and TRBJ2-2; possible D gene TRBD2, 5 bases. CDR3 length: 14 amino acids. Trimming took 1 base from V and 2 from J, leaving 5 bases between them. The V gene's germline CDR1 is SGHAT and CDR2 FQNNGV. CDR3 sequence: CASSLGLNTGELFF. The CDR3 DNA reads TGTGCCAGCAGCTTAGGACTAAACACCGGGGAGCTGTTTTTT.

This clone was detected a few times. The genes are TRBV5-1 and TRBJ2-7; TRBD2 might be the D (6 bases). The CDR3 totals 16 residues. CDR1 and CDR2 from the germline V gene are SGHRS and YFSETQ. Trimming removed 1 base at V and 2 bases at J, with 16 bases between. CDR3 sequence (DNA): TGCGCCAGCAGCTTGAGGAGGGCATCGGGTACCTACGAGCAGTACTTC. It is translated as CASSLRRASGTYEQYF.